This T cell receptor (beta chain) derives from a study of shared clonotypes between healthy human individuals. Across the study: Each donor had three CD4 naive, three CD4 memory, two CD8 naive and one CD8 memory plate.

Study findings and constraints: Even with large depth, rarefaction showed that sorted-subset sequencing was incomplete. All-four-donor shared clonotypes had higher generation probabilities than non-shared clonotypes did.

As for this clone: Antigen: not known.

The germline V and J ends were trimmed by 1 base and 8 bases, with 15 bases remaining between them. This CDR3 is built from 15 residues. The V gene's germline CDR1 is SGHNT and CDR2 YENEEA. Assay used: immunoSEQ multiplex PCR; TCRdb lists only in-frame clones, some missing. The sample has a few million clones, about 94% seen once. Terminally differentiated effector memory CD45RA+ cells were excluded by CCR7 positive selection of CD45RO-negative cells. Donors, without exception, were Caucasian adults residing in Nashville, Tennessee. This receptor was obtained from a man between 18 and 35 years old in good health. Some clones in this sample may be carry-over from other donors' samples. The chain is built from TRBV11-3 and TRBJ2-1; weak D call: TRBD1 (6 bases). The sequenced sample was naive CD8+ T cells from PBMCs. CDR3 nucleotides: TGTGCCAGCAGCTTAGTCCGAGGGGGTATCGATGAGCAGTTCTTC. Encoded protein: CASSLVRGGIDEQFF. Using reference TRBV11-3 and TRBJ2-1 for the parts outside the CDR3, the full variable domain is EAGVVQSPRYKIIEKKQPVAFWCNPISGHNTLYWYLQNLGQGPELLIRYENEEAVDDSQLPKDRFSAERLKGVDSTLKIQPAELGDSAVYLCASSLVRGGIDEQFFGPGTRLTVL.